Presented here are 4 T cell receptor beta chains from one specimen sequenced in a study of T cells in Graves' hyperthyroidism and ophthalmopathy. There were TCR beta CDR3 regions amplified from RNA transcripts. Using the HTBI primer set, a first-round RT-PCR was run on the TCR CDR3. MiXCR, run by TCRdb on the multiplex PCR reads, gives a single entry per CDR3 protein. The sample comprises hundreds of thousands of distinct CDR3 sequences, 45% of which are singletons, and under 8.5% rests with the top ten. The source material was peripheral blood or thyroid tissue (not recorded which). The receptors come from an adult man with Graves' disease, either hyperthyroidism or ophthalmopathy (not recorded which).

With respect to this clonotype: The germline gene is not matched at one end of the junction; a read error may be the cause. The chain employs TRBV12-3 or TRBV12-4 and TRBJ1-6, with 9 bases aligning to TRBD1. The length of the CDR3 is 15 residues. CDR3 region: CASSTGGSYNSSLHF. For the CDR3, the DNA is TGTGCCAGCAGCACAGGGGGCTCCTATAATTCATCCCTCCACTTT.

The chain uses TRBV10-3 and TRBJ2-2; D possibly corresponds to TRBD1 (6 bases). Germline V gene sequence: CDR1 ENHRY, CDR2 SYGVKD. CDR3 length: 17 residues. The V end was cut by 2 bases, the J end by 3 bases, with 16 bases between. The CDR3 region has the DNA TGTGCCATCAGTGAGCCCGGGACACTCGTACACACCGGGGAGCTGTTTTTT. Translated: CAISEPGTLVHTGELFF.

V and J are TRBV7-9 and TRBJ2-7; TRBD2 aligns across 8 bases. Trimming cost V 10 bases and J 1 base; bases outside gene matches: 18. CDR1 and CDR2 from the germline V gene are SEHNR and FQNEAQ (reference sequence). This CDR3 is 17 amino acids long. CDR3 DNA sequence: TGTGCCACTGCCAGGCGGCAGGGACTAGATCGGTCCTACGAGCAGTACTTC. Amino acids: CATARRQGLDRSYEQYF.

On this clonotype itself: A much more abundant neighbour one base away suggests this may be a read error. The chain combines TRBV2 with TRBJ1-2, with D possibly being TRBD1 (6 bases). The germline V and J ends were trimmed by 4 bases and 3 bases, with 15 bases remaining between them. The CDR3 consists of 15 residues. Germline V gene data show CDR1 as SNHLY and CDR2 as FYNNEI. The DNA for the CDR3 is TGTGCCAGCAGTGGAGGGGGGCTCAGCTACTATGGCTACACCTTC. It codes for CASSGGGLSYYGYTF.